The rows below give T cell receptor beta chains drawn from one sample of a study of T cell responses to AZD1222 COVID-19 vaccine. Assay used: immunoSEQ multiplex PCR; TCRdb lists only in-frame clones, some missing. The sample consists of 75,000 to 100,000 clones, about 89% of them appearing once. The sequencing here drew on peripheral blood, taken on day 0 of AZD1222 vaccination. The receptors were gathered from an adult in good health. Both conserved end residues are trimmed from each CDR3. A D gene is named only where the DNA matches it firmly.

D gene: -
J gene: TRBJ1-6
V gene: TRBV6-5
CDR3 protein: ASSYPDSNSPLH

D gene: TRBD1
J gene: TRBJ1-2
V gene: TRBV11-2
CDR3 protein: ASSLGTGNYGYT

D gene: TRBD2
J gene: TRBJ2-3
V gene: TRBV28
CDR3 protein: AGSGASGLTSNTQY

D gene: -
J gene: TRBJ2-5
V gene: TRBV5-5
CDR3 protein: ASSLYGYQETQY

D gene: -
J gene: TRBJ1-2
V gene: TRBV11-2
CDR3 protein: ASSLEVTGLQGYT

D gene: -
J gene: TRBJ1-1
V gene: TRBV18
CDR3 protein: ASSTSGTANTEAF

D gene: TRBD1
J gene: TRBJ1-6
V gene: TRBV5-4
CDR3 protein: ASSWDRYNSPLH

D gene: TRBD1
J gene: TRBJ1-6
V gene: TRBV7-2
CDR3 protein: ASSLVRDRNSPLH

D gene: TRBD1
J gene: TRBJ1-4
V gene: TRBV5-1
CDR3 protein: ASSLGQGAANEKLF

D gene: -
J gene: TRBJ2-5
V gene: TRBV29-1
CDR3 protein: SVGGDTLGTQY

D gene: -
J gene: TRBJ1-5
V gene: TRBV6-1
CDR3 protein: ASSERGIEQPQH

D gene: -
J gene: TRBJ1-2
V gene: TRBV7-9
CDR3 protein: ASSGTRGGYT

D gene: -
J gene: TRBJ1-4
V gene: TRBV3-1/TRBV3-2
CDR3 protein: ASSQVGATNEKLF

D gene: TRBD1
J gene: TRBJ2-5
V gene: TRBV10-3
CDR3 protein: AISDRVAETQY

D gene: -
J gene: TRBJ2-1
V gene: TRBV9
CDR3 protein: ASSVGGGTYNEQF

D gene: -
J gene: TRBJ1-1
V gene: TRBV7-2
CDR3 protein: ASSLVFGRGLGVSTEAF

D gene: -
J gene: TRBJ2-2
V gene: TRBV18
CDR3 protein: ASSPTTGNTGELF

D gene: -
J gene: TRBJ1-2
V gene: TRBV3-1/TRBV3-2
CDR3 protein: ASSQAPPDSYGYT

D gene: TRBD2
J gene: TRBJ2-4
V gene: TRBV5-1
CDR3 protein: ASSLYTGAGGAKNIQY

D gene: TRBD2
J gene: TRBJ2-1
V gene: TRBV28
CDR3 protein: ASSNSGGHSYNEQF

D gene: -
J gene: TRBJ1-6
V gene: TRBV2
CDR3 protein: ASWAAGSSPLH

D gene: -
J gene: TRBJ2-2
V gene: TRBV4-1
CDR3 protein: ASSPRGAVGGELF

D gene: TRBD1
J gene: TRBJ2-7
V gene: TRBV7-6
CDR3 protein: ASSKDRDRIYEQY

D gene: -
J gene: TRBJ1-1
V gene: TRBV19
CDR3 protein: ASRDYWGSGVVTEAF

D gene: TRBD1
J gene: TRBJ1-2
V gene: TRBV30
CDR3 protein: AWLTWTGYGYT

D gene: -
J gene: TRBJ1-5
V gene: TRBV6-5
CDR3 protein: ASSLQGSQPQH

D gene: -
J gene: TRBJ1-2
V gene: TRBV4-2
CDR3 protein: ASSQDTGRDYGYT

D gene: -
J gene: TRBJ2-3
V gene: TRBV30
CDR3 protein: AWQSGGDTQY

D gene: -
J gene: TRBJ2-3
V gene: TRBV30
CDR3 protein: AWSGSKGGTDTQY

D gene: TRBD2
J gene: TRBJ2-3
V gene: TRBV4-2
CDR3 protein: ASSQGGLGADTQY

D gene: -
J gene: TRBJ1-2
V gene: TRBV14
CDR3 protein: ASSGSTIYGYT

D gene: -
J gene: TRBJ1-4
V gene: TRBV6-5
CDR3 protein: ASSYSRQGEKLF

D gene: -
J gene: TRBJ2-1
V gene: TRBV5-6
CDR3 protein: ASSWRGPRYNEQF

D gene: -
J gene: TRBJ2-1
V gene: TRBV6-2/TRBV6-3
CDR3 protein: ASSYVGPCSYNEQF

D gene: -
J gene: TRBJ1-5
V gene: TRBV7-2
CDR3 protein: ASSLVGRVDQPQH

D gene: TRBD2
J gene: TRBJ2-3
V gene: TRBV2
CDR3 protein: ASSLMGGGRSTDTQY

D gene: -
J gene: TRBJ1-4
V gene: TRBV19
CDR3 protein: ASSMKGGDEKLF

D gene: -
J gene: TRBJ2-7
V gene: TRBV5-1
CDR3 protein: ASSLVSPSYEQY

D gene: -
J gene: TRBJ2-7
V gene: TRBV30
CDR3 protein: AWSGGYEQY

D gene: -
J gene: TRBJ1-1
V gene: TRBV2
CDR3 protein: ASRVGGVRNTEAF

D gene: -
J gene: TRBJ1-5
V gene: TRBV6-5
CDR3 protein: ASTRFGVTEPQH

D gene: -
J gene: TRBJ2-7
V gene: TRBV28
CDR3 protein: ASSFVTLYEQY

D gene: TRBD1
J gene: TRBJ2-7
V gene: TRBV7-9
CDR3 protein: ASSLASGTGGYEQY

D gene: -
J gene: TRBJ2-7
V gene: TRBV4-2
CDR3 protein: ASSQDGRRNRPYEQY

D gene: TRBD2
J gene: TRBJ2-5
V gene: TRBV28
CDR3 protein: ASRRLAGQVGETQY

D gene: TRBD1
J gene: TRBJ2-7
V gene: TRBV20-1
CDR3 protein: SARDRLEQY

D gene: -
J gene: TRBJ2-5
V gene: TRBV5-5
CDR3 protein: ASSWRAGETQY